What follows are 18 T cell receptor beta chains derived from one specimen sequenced in a study of technical replicates of blood from several donors (dated by TCRdb to between 2016 and 2019). Libraries were constructed by the immunoSEQ multiplex PCR assay. Imported from immuneACCESS, the table was reduced by TCRdb to in-frame sequences with V and J called. These copies leave out some clones; in studies compared against another copy, an unresolved V gene accounts for under half, and the cause of the remainder is not known. Within this sample are about 75,000 clones, with roughly 90% of them counted one time only. Under 0.55% of the sample belongs to the ten largest clones. The sample taken for sequencing was T cells isolated from PBMCs. These receptors were collected from a human donor in good health.

This rearrangement joins TRBV9 to TRBJ1-2, with D perhaps matching TRBD1 (6 bases). There are 13 residues in the CDR3. Germline CDR1 is SGDLS and CDR2 is YYNGEE. V lost 0 bases, J lost 4 bases, and 7 bases lay in between. The CDR3, as DNA: TGTGCCAGCAGCGTAGAAGGGGGCTATGGCTACACCTTC. Its protein product is CASSVEGGYGYTF. The whole variable domain, filled in from reference TRBV9 and TRBJ1-2, reads DSGVTQTPKHLITATGQRVTLRCSPRSGDLSVYWYQQSLDQGLQFLIQYYNGEERAKGNILERFSAQQFPDLHSELNLSSLELGDSALYFCASSVEGGYGYTFGSGTRLTVV.

The chain joins TRBV30 to TRBJ2-2; 7 bases fit TRBD2. J gave up 0 bases and V 6 bases, and 13 bases lay outside the gene matches. Germline loops: CDR1 GTSNPN, CDR2 SVGIG (reference sequence). The CDR3 runs to 17 residues. In DNA form, the CDR3 reads TGTGCCTGCTTAGGACTAGATCTAGTAGCGAACACCGGGGAGCTGTTTTTT. Protein: CACLGLDLVANTGELFF.

The CDR3 nucleotides are TGTGCCAGCAGTTCCAGGCACGATCAGCCCCAGCATTTT. It is translated as CASSSRHDQPQHF. The chain recombines TRBV27 with TRBJ1-5; D gene unclear. Germline V CDR1 and CDR2: MNHEY, SMNVEV (reference sequence). V dropped 4 bases and J dropped 5 bases, with 9 bases sitting between them. The CDR3 consists of 13 residues.

The chain joins TRBV7-6 to TRBJ2-2; a possible D gene is TRBD1 (6 bases). From germline, CDR1 is SGHVS and CDR2 FNYEAQ. V was trimmed by 0 bases and J by 4 bases, leaving 12 bases between them. The CDR3 loop spans 16 amino acids. The CDR3 protein is CASSLAHGRGTGELFF. The CDR3 region has the DNA TGTGCCAGCAGCTTAGCGCACGGCAGGGGCACCGGGGAGCTGTTTTTT.

CDR3 nucleotide sequence: TGTGCCACCAGCAGCCGAGGACTAGCGAACGTCAATGAGCAGTTCTTC. It codes for CATSSRGLANVNEQFF. The chain joins TRBV15 to TRBJ2-1; 9 positions match TRBD2. The CDR3 runs to 16 residues. Losses at the gene ends were 3 bases for V and 6 bases for J; bases not matched to a gene: 9. CDR1 is LNHNV and CDR2 is YYDKDF in the germline V gene (reference sequence).

The V call is TRBV7-3, the J call TRBJ2-7; D gene unclear. Germline CDR1 SGHTA, CDR2 FQGTGA. There are 14 residues in the CDR3. Between the trimmed V and J ends, which lost 1 base and 5 bases, there was a span of 12 bases. CDR3 coding DNA: TGTGCCAGCAGCTTAAACGGGTTAGGAGACGAGCAGTACTTC. Its protein product is CASSLNGLGDEQYF.

A word on this clone: Other nucleotide sequences from this sample produce the same CDR3. The chain combines TRBV27 with TRBJ1-5; 12 nucleotides agree with TRBD1. This CDR3 is built from 17 residues. Germline loops: CDR1 MNHEY, CDR2 SMNVEV (reference sequence). After removal of 1 base from V and 6 bases from J, the junction contained 7 bases not matched to a gene. The CDR3 sequence is CASSLFGTGGLGQPQHF. In nucleotides, the CDR3 is TGTGCCAGCAGTTTATTTGGGACAGGGGGCCTGGGTCAGCCCCAGCATTTT.

The chain links TRBV5-3 to TRBJ1-5; D is uncertain. TRBV5-3 is an open reading frame, and its role is uncertain. V was shortened by 1 base and J by 2 bases, with 10 bases between the two germline ends. The CDR3 has 15 amino acids. The CDR3 DNA follows: TGTGCCAGAAGCTTGAGAGCAATGGGCAATCAGCCCCAGCATTTT. It translates to CARSLRAMGNQPQHF.

The V and J genes are TRBV27 and TRBJ1-4; 9 positions agree with TRBD1. CDR3 size: 15 residues. With 8 bases clipped from V and 8 bases from J, the junction kept 12 bases outside the gene matches. Germline V gene lookup returns CDR1 MNHEY and CDR2 SMNVEV (reference sequence). In nucleotides, the CDR3 is TGTGCCAGCGGCCGCCTCCGGGACAGGGAGGAAAAACTGTTTTTT. This gives the protein CASGRLRDREEKLFF.

The rearrangement uses TRBV7-9 and TRBJ2-1; TRBD2 agrees at 9 bases. Germline V gives CDR1 SEHNR, CDR2 FQNEAQ (reference sequence). The CDR3 has 14 residues. V lost 6 bases and J lost 5; bases outside the gene matches: 5. The CDR3 coding sequence is TGTGCCAGCAGGAAAGCGGGAGGAGACAATGAGCAGTTCTTC. Translation: CASRKAGGDNEQFF.

The chain employs TRBV4-3 and TRBJ1-5, with D possibly being TRBD1 (5 bases). CDR1 and CDR2 from the germline V gene are LGHNA and YSLEER. V lost 0 bases and J 2 bases, leaving 8 bases between the germline ends. The CDR3 runs 15 residues. CDR3 in amino acids: CASSQEAGRNQPQHF. The CDR3 nucleotides read TGCGCCAGCAGCCAAGAGGCGGGGCGCAATCAGCCCCAGCATTTT.

The chain links TRBV11-2 to TRBJ2-2; 9 bases fit TRBD1. The CDR3 consists of 16 residues. V was clipped by 5 bases and J by 5 bases; unmatched bases: 9. The germline V gene has CDR1 SGHAT and CDR2 FQNNGV. This chain's CDR3 is CASSTRDRDLTGELFF. CDR3 coding DNA: TGTGCCAGCAGCACCCGGGACAGGGACCTGACCGGGGAGCTGTTTTTT.

V gene TRBV11-2 combines with J gene TRBJ1-1; 9 positions match TRBD1. The CDR3 consists of 16 residues. V shed 3 bases and J 0 bases; nucleotides not matched to a gene: 5. CDR1 is SGHAT and CDR2 is FQNNGV in the germline V gene. Written as DNA, the CDR3 is TGTGCCAGCAGCTTTACAGGGGGCCGGTTGAACACTGAAGCTTTCTTT. It is translated as CASSFTGGRLNTEAFF.

The gene calls are TRBV7-2 and TRBJ2-1; 9 positions agree with TRBD2. Losses at the gene ends were 8 bases for V and 7 bases for J; bases not matched to a gene: 12. Looked up from germline, CDR1 is SGHTA and CDR2 is FQGNSA. This CDR3 is built from 15 residues. The CDR3 is CASARGGRARNEQFF. In DNA form, the CDR3 reads TGTGCCAGCGCCAGGGGCGGGAGGGCTAGGAATGAGCAGTTCTTC.

This clone was found once. V usage is TRBV27 and J usage is TRBJ2-2; 12 bases are shared with TRBD2. The V and J ends lost 5 bases and 5 bases, in that order; junction bases with no gene match: 6. The CDR3 extends over 16 amino acids. From germline, CDR1 is MNHEY and CDR2 SMNVEV (reference sequence). This CDR3 is CASSRRLAGDTGELFF. The CDR3 region has the DNA TGTGCCAGCAGTCGTCGACTAGCGGGAGATACCGGGGAGCTGTTTTTT.

For this clone: Because the CDR3's place on the DNA is in doubt, the DNA is left out and the CDR3 is given as listed by TCRdb. J is TRBJ2-5 and V is TRBV19; the table calls TRBD1, which could not be checked here. From its first to its last residue, the CDR3 has 13 amino acids. Germline V gives CDR1 LNHDA, CDR2 SQIVND (reference sequence). The CDR3 protein is CASTSDRGQTQYF.

This clone was observed a few times. The V call is TRBV19, the J call TRBJ1-2; maybe TRBD1 (6 bases). Trimming took off 9 bases at V and 7 bases at J, with 12 bases between the two ends. Per germline, CDR1 LNHDA and CDR2 SQIVND (reference sequence). This CDR3 is 11 amino acids long. The CDR3, as DNA: TGTGCCAGCCAGGGGATTGGTGGCTACACCTTC. It codes for CASQGIGGYTF.

This sequence joins TRBV27 and TRBJ2-7; the D gene is possibly TRBD1 (5 bases). V gave up 8 bases and J gave up 1 base, with 15 bases separating them. From germline, CDR1 is MNHEY and CDR2 SMNVEV (reference sequence). The CDR3 spans 14 residues. The CDR3 protein is CASWKTGLSYEQYF. Written as DNA, the CDR3 is TGTGCCAGCTGGAAAACAGGCCTTTCCTACGAGCAGTACTTC.